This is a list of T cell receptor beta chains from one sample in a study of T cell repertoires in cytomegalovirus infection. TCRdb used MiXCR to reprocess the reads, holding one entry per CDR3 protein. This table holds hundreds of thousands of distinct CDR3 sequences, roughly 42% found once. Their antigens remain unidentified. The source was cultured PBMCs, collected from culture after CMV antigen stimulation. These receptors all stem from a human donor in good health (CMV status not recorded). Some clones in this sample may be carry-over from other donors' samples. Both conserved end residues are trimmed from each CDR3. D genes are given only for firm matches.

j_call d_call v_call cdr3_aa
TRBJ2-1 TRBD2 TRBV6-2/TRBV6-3 ASNRDGGDNEQF
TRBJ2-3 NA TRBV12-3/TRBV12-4 ASRIEGTDTQY
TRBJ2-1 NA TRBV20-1 SADSYNEQF
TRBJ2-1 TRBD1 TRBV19 ASRQGQLDNEQF
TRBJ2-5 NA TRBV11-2 ASSLFPGETETQY
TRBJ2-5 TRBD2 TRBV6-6 ASSYRGASGSETQY
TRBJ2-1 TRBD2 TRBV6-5 ASSPQRGGYNEQF
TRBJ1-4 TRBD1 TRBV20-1 SARDRASEKLF
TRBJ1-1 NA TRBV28 ASSIHEGLGTEAF
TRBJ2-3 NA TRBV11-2 ASSLGGFSTDTQY
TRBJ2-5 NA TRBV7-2 ASSVRTGRETQY
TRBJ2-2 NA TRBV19 ASSNLGTGELF
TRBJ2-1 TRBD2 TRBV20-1 SAPGLAGDLYNEQF
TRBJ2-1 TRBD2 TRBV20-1 SASRTSGDGANEQF
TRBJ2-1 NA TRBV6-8 ASRAPSEVDEQF
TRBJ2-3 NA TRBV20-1 SARVPDTQY
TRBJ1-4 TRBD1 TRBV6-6 ASSYPGQGHEKLF
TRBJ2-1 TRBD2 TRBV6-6 ASSYRLAGNNEQF
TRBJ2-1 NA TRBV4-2 ASSQNPPPYNEQF
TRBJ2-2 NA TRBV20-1 SASVRGAGNTGELF
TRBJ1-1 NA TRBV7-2 ATSLWGGIAEAF
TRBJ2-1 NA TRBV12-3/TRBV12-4 ASNTYGPSSIDEQF
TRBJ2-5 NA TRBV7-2 ASRLLTGSQETQY
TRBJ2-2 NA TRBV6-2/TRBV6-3 ASSQIGELF
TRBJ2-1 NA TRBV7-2 ASSPGHGAGEQF
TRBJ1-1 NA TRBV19 ASSIPGNTEAF
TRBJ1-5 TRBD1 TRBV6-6 ASSYASGGGSNQPQH
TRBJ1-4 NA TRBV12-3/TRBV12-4 ASSFAVNEKLF
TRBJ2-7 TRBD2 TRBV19 ASSIALADYEQY
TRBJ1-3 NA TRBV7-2 ASSFGGTPGNTIY
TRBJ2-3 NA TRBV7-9 ASSPFRRAGLDTQY
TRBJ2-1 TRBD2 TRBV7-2 ASSTRTSGSNEQF
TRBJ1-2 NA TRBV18 ASSPSSNYGYT
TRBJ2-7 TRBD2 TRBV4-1 ASSQEIGRGAYEQY
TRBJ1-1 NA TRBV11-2 ASSLRGALAGTEAF
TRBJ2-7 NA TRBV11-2 ASSLRPGEQY
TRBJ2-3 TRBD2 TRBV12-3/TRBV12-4 ASSPGTSGRSDTQY
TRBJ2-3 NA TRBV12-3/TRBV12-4 ASSTVQGSDTQY
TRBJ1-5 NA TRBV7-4 ASSLHDSNQPQH
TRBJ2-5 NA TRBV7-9 ASSSVVGAFQETQY
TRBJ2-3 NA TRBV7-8 ASSDPIAQDTQY